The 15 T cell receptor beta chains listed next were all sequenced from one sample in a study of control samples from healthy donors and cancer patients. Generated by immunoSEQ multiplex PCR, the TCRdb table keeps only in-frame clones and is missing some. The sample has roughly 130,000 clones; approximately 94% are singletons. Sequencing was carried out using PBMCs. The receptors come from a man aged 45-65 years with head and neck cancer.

The CDR3 sequence: CASTPGATAGYTF. The CDR3 bases are TGTGCCAGTACCCCGGGGGCGACCGCTGGCTACACCTTC. This sequence joins TRBV19 and TRBJ1-2, with a possible D match to TRBD1 (6 bases). The CDR3 covers 13 residues. CDR1 and CDR2 from the germline V gene are LNHDA and SQIVND (reference sequence). Trimming left V 7 bases short and J 7 bases short, with 16 bases between.

CDR3: CASSYFTGNTGELFF. The CDR3 DNA sequence: TGTGCCAGCAGTTATTTCACAGGGAACACCGGGGAGCTGTTTTTT. The rearrangement joins TRBV6-2 or TRBV6-3 to TRBJ2-2; possibly TRBD1 for D (5 bases). CDR1 MNHEY and CDR2 SVGEGT come from the germline V gene. The CDR3 is 15 amino acids. The ends were cut back, 3 bases at V and 1 base at J, with 9 bases in the middle.

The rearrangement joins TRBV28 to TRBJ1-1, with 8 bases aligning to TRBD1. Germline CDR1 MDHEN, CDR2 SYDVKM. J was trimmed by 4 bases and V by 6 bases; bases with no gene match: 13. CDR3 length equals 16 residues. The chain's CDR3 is CASSIRKYRGTTEAFF. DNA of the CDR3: TGTGCCAGCAGCATCCGCAAATACAGGGGGACCACTGAAGCTTTCTTT.

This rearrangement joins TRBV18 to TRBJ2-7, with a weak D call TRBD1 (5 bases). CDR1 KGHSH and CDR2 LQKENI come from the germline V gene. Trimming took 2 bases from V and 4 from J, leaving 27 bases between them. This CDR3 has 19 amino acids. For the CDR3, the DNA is TGTGCCAGCTCACCATCGTCGGCAGTACCCTATACAGGCCTGTACGAGCAGTACTTC. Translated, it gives CASSPSSAVPYTGLYEQYF.

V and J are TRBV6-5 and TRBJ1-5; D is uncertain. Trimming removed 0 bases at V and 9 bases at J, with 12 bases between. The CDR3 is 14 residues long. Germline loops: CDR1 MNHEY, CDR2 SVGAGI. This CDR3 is CASSYSAGGAPQHF. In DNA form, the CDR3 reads TGTGCCAGCAGTTACTCCGCCGGTGGAGCGCCCCAGCATTTT.

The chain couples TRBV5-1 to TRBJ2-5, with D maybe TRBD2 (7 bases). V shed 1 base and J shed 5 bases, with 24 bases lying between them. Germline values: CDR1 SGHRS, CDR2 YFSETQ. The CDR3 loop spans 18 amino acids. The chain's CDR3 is CASSLTPGGGLQGETQYF. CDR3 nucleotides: TGCGCCAGCAGCTTGACTCCTGGCGGGGGACTTCAGGGGGAGACCCAGTACTTC.

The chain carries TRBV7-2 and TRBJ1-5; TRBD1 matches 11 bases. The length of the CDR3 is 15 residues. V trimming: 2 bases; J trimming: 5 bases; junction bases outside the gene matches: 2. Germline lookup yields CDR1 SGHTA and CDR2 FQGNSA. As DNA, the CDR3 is TGTGCCAGCAGCTTATGGACAGGGGGCGATCAGCCCCAGCATTTT. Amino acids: CASSLWTGGDQPQHF.

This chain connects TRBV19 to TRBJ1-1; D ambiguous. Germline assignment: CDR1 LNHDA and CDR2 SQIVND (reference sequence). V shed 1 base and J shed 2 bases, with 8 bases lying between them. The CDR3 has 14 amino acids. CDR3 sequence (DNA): TGTGCCAGTAGTATAGGCCAGGTCAACACTGAAGCTTTCTTT. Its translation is CASSIGQVNTEAFF.

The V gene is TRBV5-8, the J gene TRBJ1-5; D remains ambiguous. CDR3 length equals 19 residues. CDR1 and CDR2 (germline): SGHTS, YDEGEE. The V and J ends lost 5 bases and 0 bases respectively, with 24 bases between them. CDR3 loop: CASSIVGTLGPYSNQPQHF. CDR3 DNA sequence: TGTGCCAGCAGTATTGTGGGCACTTTGGGTCCTTATAGCAATCAGCCCCAGCATTTT.

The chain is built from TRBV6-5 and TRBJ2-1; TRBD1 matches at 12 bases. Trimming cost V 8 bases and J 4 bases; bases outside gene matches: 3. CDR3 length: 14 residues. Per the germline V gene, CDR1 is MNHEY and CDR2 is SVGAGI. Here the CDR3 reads CASGGQGAYNEQFF. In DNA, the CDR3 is TGTGCCAGCGGGGGACAGGGGGCATACAATGAGCAGTTCTTC.

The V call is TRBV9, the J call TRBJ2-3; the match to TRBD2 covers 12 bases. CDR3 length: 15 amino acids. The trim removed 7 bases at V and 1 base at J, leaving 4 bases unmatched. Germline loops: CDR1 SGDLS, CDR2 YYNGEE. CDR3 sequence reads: CASGRLAGGTDTQYF. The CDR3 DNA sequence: TGTGCCAGCGGTCGACTAGCGGGAGGCACAGATACGCAGTATTTT. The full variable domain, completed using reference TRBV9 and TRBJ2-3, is DSGVTQTPKHLITATGQRVTLRCSPRSGDLSVYWYQQSLDQGLQFLIQYYNGEERAKGNILERFSAQQFPDLHSELNLSSLELGDSALYFCASGRLAGGTDTQYFGPGTRLTVL.

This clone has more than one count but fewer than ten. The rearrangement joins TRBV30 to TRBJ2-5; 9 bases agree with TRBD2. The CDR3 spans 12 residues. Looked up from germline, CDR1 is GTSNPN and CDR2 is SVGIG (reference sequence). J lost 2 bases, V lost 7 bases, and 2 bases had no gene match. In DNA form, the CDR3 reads TGTGCCTTTCTAGCGGGGCAAGAGACCCAGTACTTC. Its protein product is CAFLAGQETQYF. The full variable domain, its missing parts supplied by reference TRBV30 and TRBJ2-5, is SQTIHQWPATLVQPVGSPLSLECTVEGTSNPNLYWYRQAAGRGLQLLFYSVGIGQISSEVPQNLSASRPQDRQFILSSKKLLLSDSGFYLCAFLAGQETQYFGPGTRLLVL.

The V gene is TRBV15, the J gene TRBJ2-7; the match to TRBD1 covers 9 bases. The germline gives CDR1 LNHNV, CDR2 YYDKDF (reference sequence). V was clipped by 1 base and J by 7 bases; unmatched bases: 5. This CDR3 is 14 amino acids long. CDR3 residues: CATSRGTGVEEQYF. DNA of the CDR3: TGTGCCACCAGCAGAGGGACAGGGGTTGAGGAGCAGTACTTC.

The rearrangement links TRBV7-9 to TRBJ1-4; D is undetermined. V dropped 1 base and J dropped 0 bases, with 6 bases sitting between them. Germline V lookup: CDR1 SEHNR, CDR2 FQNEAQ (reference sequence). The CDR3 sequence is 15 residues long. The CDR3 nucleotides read TGTGCCAGCAGCTTAGATGGGGCAACTAATGAAAAACTGTTTTTT. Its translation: CASSLDGATNEKLFF.

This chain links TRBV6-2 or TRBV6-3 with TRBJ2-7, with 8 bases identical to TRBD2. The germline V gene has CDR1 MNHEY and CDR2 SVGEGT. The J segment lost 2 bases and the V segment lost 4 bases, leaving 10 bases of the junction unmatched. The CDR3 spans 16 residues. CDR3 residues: CASSSPQRGSAYEQYF. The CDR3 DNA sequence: TGTGCCAGCAGTTCCCCTCAGCGGGGGAGCGCCTACGAGCAGTACTTC.